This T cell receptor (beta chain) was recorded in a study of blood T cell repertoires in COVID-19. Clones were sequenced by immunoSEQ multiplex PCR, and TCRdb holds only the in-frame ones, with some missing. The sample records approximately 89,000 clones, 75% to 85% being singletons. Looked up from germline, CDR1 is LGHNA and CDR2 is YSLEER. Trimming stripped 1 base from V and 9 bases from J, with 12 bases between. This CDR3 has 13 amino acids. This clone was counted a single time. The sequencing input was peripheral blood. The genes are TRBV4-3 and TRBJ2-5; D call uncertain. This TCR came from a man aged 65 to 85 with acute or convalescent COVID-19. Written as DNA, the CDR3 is TGCGCCAGCAGCCAAGGTACCCCAGGCGCCCAGTACTTC. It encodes CASSQGTPGAQYF.